The clone carrying this TCR beta chain was seen once. What it binds is not known. CDR1 is SNHLY and CDR2 is FYNNEI in the germline V gene. V shed 6 bases, J shed 5 bases, and the junction held 5 bases outside the gene matches. The CDR3 contains 14 residues. The data belong to a study of shared clonotypes between healthy human individuals. Study observations and caveats: What naive subsets generally showed was a larger estimated richness than memory subsets showed.

The repertoire was sequenced with immunoSEQ multiplex PCR; TCRdb's copy has only in-frame clones and lacks some. Among around 350,000 clones, less than 85% were seen once, and the ten largest hold roughly 10%. The gene calls are TRBV2 and TRBJ2-3; 10 bases agree with TRBD1. Sequenced sample: memory CD4+ T cells sorted from blood. Regarding subset: CD45RA-negative fraction. The sequence came from a man aged 25-40 years in good health. The CDR3 loop reads CASRRDRGGDTQYF. CDR3 bases: TGTGCCAGCAGGCGGGACAGGGGAGGAGATACGCAGTATTTT.